One and the same sample provided the 29 T cell receptor beta chains below, sequenced in a study of control samples from healthy donors and cancer patients (dated by TCRdb to between 2020 and 2021). The protocol used for the library was the immunoSEQ multiplex PCR assay. TCRdb limited this immuneACCESS table to in-frame rearrangements with V and J called. A share of clones is missing; checked studies link under half to unresolved V genes, and the rest is unexplained. This sample is represented by some 100,000 clones; around nine tenths of them were singletons. Approximately 3% of the sample is held by the ten biggest clonotypes. The sample consisted of blood. Receptors were obtained from a human donor in good health. The donor label of this sample is uncertain.

The rearrangement uses TRBV24-1 and TRBJ2-3, with 10 bases lining up with TRBD2. Germline CDR1 is KGHDR and CDR2 is SFDVKD. V lost 0 bases and J lost 4; bases outside the gene matches: 9. CDR3 length: 18 amino acids. The CDR3, as DNA: TGTGCCACCAGTGATTTGAGTAGCGGGGGGTTTAGTGCAGATACGCAGTATTTT. Protein product: CATSDLSSGGFSADTQYF.

The CDR3 coding sequence is TGTGCCACCAGCAGAGATCCGGGAGGGTATGGCTACACCTTC. It yields the protein CATSRDPGGYGYTF. The J gene is TRBJ1-2, the V gene TRBV15; D uncertain. V was trimmed by 0 bases and J by 5 bases, leaving 10 bases between them. The germline V gene has CDR1 LNHNV and CDR2 YYDKDF (reference sequence). CDR3 length: 14 amino acids. The full variable domain, in which reference TRBV15 and TRBJ1-2 provide the parts outside the CDR3, is DAMVIQNPRYQVTQFGKPVTLSCSQTLNHNVMYWYQQKSSQAPKLLFHYYDKDFNNEADTPDNFQSRRPNTSFCFLDIRSPGLGDTAMYLCATSRDPGGYGYTFGSGTRLTVV.

V gene TRBV6-2 or TRBV6-3 combines with J gene TRBJ2-7; D is uncertain. There are 14 residues in the CDR3. Germline lookup yields CDR1 MNHEY and CDR2 SVGEGT. The V end was cut by 6 bases, the J end by 6 bases, with 18 bases between. The CDR3 region is CASSPIVGVAEQYF. The CDR3 coding sequence is TGTGCCAGCAGCCCCATCGTTGGGGTAGCCGAGCAGTACTTC.

The CDR3 bases are TGTGCCAGTAGTCTGCGAGAATATAATTCACCCCTCCACTTT. Its translation: CASSLREYNSPLHF. The rearrangement links TRBV19 to TRBJ1-6; D gene uncertain. With 5 bases removed from V and 4 bases from J, the gap between germline ends came to 9 bases. Germline V gene sequence: CDR1 LNHDA, CDR2 SQIVND (reference sequence). The CDR3 spans 14 residues.

The J gene is TRBJ1-2, the V gene TRBV19, with 7 bases identical to TRBD1. V shed 6 bases and J 1 base; nucleotides not matched to a gene: 5. There are 14 residues in the CDR3. CDR1 and CDR2 from the germline V gene are LNHDA and SQIVND (reference sequence). DNA for the CDR3: TGTGCCAGTAGGGGACAGAATTTTAACTATGGCTACACCTTC. Encoded protein: CASRGQNFNYGYTF.

The chain carries TRBV27 and TRBJ2-1; D not certain. CDR1 is MNHEY, CDR2 SMNVEV, per germline (reference sequence). Trimming removed 6 bases at V and 0 bases at J, with 6 bases between. The CDR3 sequence is 13 residues long. The CDR3 DNA sequence: TGTGCCAGCAGGCCGAGCTCCTACAATGAGCAGTTCTTC. It encodes CASRPSSYNEQFF.

The J gene is TRBJ2-7, the V gene TRBV2; tentatively, D is TRBD1 or TRBD2 (5 bases each). Germline V CDR1 and CDR2: SNHLY, FYNNEI. The CDR3 has 13 residues. The V end was cut by 4 bases, the J end by 5 bases, with 12 bases between. The CDR3 sequence is CASSGRWDHEQYV. CDR3 nucleotide sequence: TGTGCCAGCAGTGGTCGGTGGGACCACGAGCAGTACGTC.

This chain joins TRBV4-3 and TRBJ2-1, with D unresolved. The germline gives CDR1 LGHNA, CDR2 YSLEER. The CDR3 runs 14 residues. V was shortened by 3 bases and J by 5 bases, with 11 bases between the two germline ends. This CDR3 reads CASSQAEVHNEQFF. The CDR3 DNA reads TGCGCCAGCAGCCAGGCCGAGGTCCACAATGAGCAGTTCTTC.

The CDR3 DNA reads TGTGCCAGCAGCCAAGTGGACGGGAAAACGGATGGCTACACCTTC. Translation gives CASSQVDGKTDGYTF. The chain couples TRBV4-2 to TRBJ1-2; D call uncertain. The CDR3 spans 15 residues. CDR1 is LGHNA and CDR2 is YNFKEQ in the germline V gene. The V end was cut by 1 base, the J end by 6 bases, with 15 bases between.

The chain couples TRBV10-3 to TRBJ2-1, with D perhaps matching TRBD2 (5 bases). CDR1 ENHRY and CDR2 SYGVKD come from the germline V gene. V was pared by 4 bases and J by 1 base, with 8 bases between. CDR3 length: 14 residues. The CDR3 region has the DNA TGTGCCATCAGTGGGTCGGGGTCCTACAATGAGCAGTTCTTC. Translation: CAISGSGSYNEQFF.

The J gene is TRBJ2-1, the V gene TRBV5-1; the match to TRBD1 covers 7 bases. The J segment lost 1 base and the V segment lost 0 bases, leaving 4 bases of the junction unmatched. The CDR3 spans 16 residues. Germline V gene lookup returns CDR1 SGHRS and CDR2 YFSETQ. The CDR3 nucleotides are TGCGCCAGCAGCTTGGCGGGCAGGGGGTCCTACAATGAGCAGTTCTTC. It specifies CASSLAGRGSYNEQFF.

CDR3 sequence reads: CAISRGGEETQYF. The CDR3 DNA follows: TGTGCCATCAGTCGAGGGGGGGAAGAGACCCAGTACTTC. V and J are TRBV10-3 and TRBJ2-5, with D possibly matching TRBD2 (7 bases). The germline V and J ends were trimmed by 5 bases and 3 bases, with 10 bases remaining between them. The length of the CDR3 is 13 residues. Germline V gives CDR1 ENHRY, CDR2 SYGVKD.

The chain links TRBV10-3 to TRBJ2-2; TRBD2 might be the D (6 bases). The CDR3 runs to 15 residues. The V end was cut by 4 bases, the J end by 1 base, with 10 bases between. Germline CDR1 is ENHRY and CDR2 is SYGVKD. In DNA form, the CDR3 reads TGTGCCATCAGTGCCTCCGGGGGGAACACCGGGGAGCTGTTTTTT. Encoded protein: CAISASGGNTGELFF.

V and J are TRBV30 and TRBJ2-5; no clear D gene. Germline V lookup: CDR1 GTSNPN, CDR2 SVGIG (reference sequence). Trimming pared 8 bases from V and 5 bases from J, leaving 18 bases between. The CDR3 has 13 amino acids. CDR3: CAQAGSMWETQYF. CDR3 in DNA: TGTGCCCAGGCCGGTAGCATGTGGGAGACCCAGTACTTC.

In DNA form, the CDR3 reads TGTGCCAGCAGTACGGGATCCCACAATGAGCAGTTCTTC. Its protein is CASSTGSHNEQFF. The genes are TRBV12-3 or TRBV12-4 and TRBJ2-1; tentatively, D is TRBD2 (5 bases). The V end lost 5 bases, the J end lost 5 bases, and 10 bases lay between the germline ends. There are 13 residues in the CDR3.

Only one count was recorded for this clone. The chain combines TRBV7-9 with TRBJ1-1; a possible D gene is TRBD1 (5 bases). The CDR3 consists of 13 residues. V lost 1 base, J lost 9 bases, and 12 bases lay in between. Germline V gives CDR1 SEHNR, CDR2 FQNEAQ (reference sequence). CDR3 sequence reads: CASSLEGRLKAFF. CDR3 DNA sequence: TGTGCCAGCAGCTTAGAGGGACGGCTGAAAGCTTTCTTT.

The CDR3 loop reads CASSRMGDSSETQYF. CDR3 sequence (DNA): TGTGCCAGCAGCCGGATGGGGGACAGCTCTGAGACCCAGTACTTC. This chain links TRBV5-6 with TRBJ2-5; 7 nucleotides match TRBD1. Germline values: CDR1 SGHDT, CDR2 YYEEEE. V lost 4 bases to trimming and J lost 5 bases; unmatched junction nucleotides: 11. The CDR3 is made up of 15 amino acids. Looking up the rest from reference TRBV5-6 and TRBJ2-5 gives the full variable domain: DAGVTQSPTHLIKTRGQQVTLRCSPKSGHDTVSWYQQALGQGPQFIFQYYEEEERQRGNFPDRFSGHQFPNYSSELNVNALLLGDSALYLCASSRMGDSSETQYFGPGTRLLVL.

As for this clone: Other DNA sequences in the same sample also yield this CDR3. The rearrangement links TRBV15 to TRBJ2-3; 8 positions agree with TRBD2. CDR3 size: 16 residues. CDR1 is LNHNV, CDR2 YYDKDF, per germline (reference sequence). The V segment lost 6 bases and the J segment 3 bases; nucleotides outside the gene matches: 11. The CDR3 DNA is TGTGCCACCAGTCCGGGACGGGAGGGAGGGACAGATACGCAGTATTTT. Translated: CATSPGREGGTDTQYF.

The sample holds one count of this clone. The chain employs TRBV9 and TRBJ2-7; TRBD2 is a possible D gene (6 bases). The V gene lost 4 bases and the J gene lost 7 bases, with 18 bases spanning the gap. Germline assignment: CDR1 SGDLS and CDR2 YYNGEE. This CDR3 contains 14 residues. DNA for the CDR3: TGTGCCAGCAGCCCCCGGGGGTCGGTAGGAGAGCAGTACTTC. Amino acids: CASSPRGSVGEQYF.

The gene calls are TRBV6-6 and TRBJ2-5, with TRBD2 matching 11 bases. There are 15 residues in the CDR3. The germline V gene has CDR1 MNHNY and CDR2 SVGAGI (reference sequence). V lost 6 bases to trimming and J lost 5 bases; unmatched junction nucleotides: 8. CDR3 residues: CASRPSGGLGETQYF. CDR3 DNA sequence: TGTGCCAGCAGACCTAGCGGGGGGCTGGGGGAGACCCAGTACTTC.

The chain is built from TRBV19 and TRBJ2-3; D gene uncertain. The CDR3 contains 14 residues. The V and J ends lost 1 base and 2 bases respectively, with 7 bases between them. The V gene's germline CDR1 is LNHDA and CDR2 SQIVND (reference sequence). The CDR3 DNA reads TGTGCCAGTAGTATAGGAATTTTCACAGATACGCAGTATTTT. This translates into CASSIGIFTDTQYF.

This clone appeared a single time. The chain uses TRBV9 and TRBJ2-3, with D maybe TRBD1 (5 bases). With 3 bases removed from V and 5 bases from J, the gap between germline ends came to 16 bases. This CDR3 spans 15 amino acids. Germline lookup yields CDR1 SGDLS and CDR2 YYNGEE. CDR3 bases: TGTGCCAGCAGCGCGTATACAGGAAGGATAGATACGCAGTATTTT. The encoded protein is CASSAYTGRIDTQYF.

In nucleotides, the CDR3 is TGTGCCAGCAGCTTAGGGTGGGCAACTAATGAAAAACTGTTTTTT. It specifies CASSLGWATNEKLFF. The rearrangement joins TRBV7-8 to TRBJ1-4, with D uncertain. With 1 base removed from V and 0 bases from J, the gap between germline ends came to 6 bases. The length of the CDR3 is 15 residues. CDR1 and CDR2 (germline): SGHVS, FQNEAQ.

The chain combines TRBV24-1 with TRBJ2-2; the D is unclear. CDR1 KGHDR and CDR2 SFDVKD come from the germline V gene. This CDR3 is built from 14 residues. The V end lost 2 bases, the J end lost 5 bases, and 8 bases lay between the germline ends. The CDR3 region has the DNA TGTGCCACCAGTGATTACCCACGGACCGGGGAGCTGTTTTTT. Amino acid sequence: CATSDYPRTGELFF.

V is TRBV19 and J is TRBJ1-2; weak D call: TRBD1 (6 bases). The ends were cut back, 9 bases at V and 5 bases at J, with 19 bases in the middle. CDR3 length equals 14 residues. Germline CDR1 reads LNHDA; CDR2 reads SQIVND (reference sequence). CDR3 region: CASRDDGTRYGYTF. As DNA, the CDR3 is TGTGCCAGCAGAGACGACGGGACAAGGTATGGCTACACCTTC.

The chain is built from TRBV25-1 and TRBJ1-2; D is unclear. Between the trimmed V and J ends, which lost 5 bases and 0 bases, there was a span of 16 bases. The CDR3 has 16 residues. Germline V gene sequence: CDR1 MGHDK, CDR2 SYGVNS. CDR3 nucleotides: TGTGCCAGCAGTTTTGGAATCGCCATGTCTAACTATGGCTACACCTTC. Residues: CASSFGIAMSNYGYTF.

The V gene is TRBV19, the J gene TRBJ2-5; maybe TRBD1 (5 bases). Trimming pared 4 bases from V and 4 bases from J, leaving 10 bases between. Germline CDR1 reads LNHDA; CDR2 reads SQIVND (reference sequence). The CDR3 spans 13 residues. For the CDR3, the DNA is TGTGCCAGTAGTAGGTGGGGCAGAGAGACCCAGTACTTC. Translating gives CASSRWGRETQYF.

This CDR3 is CASSQSGLFGYTF. The CDR3 DNA is TGTGCCAGCAGCCAATCAGGTTTGTTTGGCTACACCTTC. The chain recombines TRBV3-1 (or the pseudogene TRBV3-2) with TRBJ1-2; D gene ambiguous. Trimming removed 2 bases from V and 7 bases from J, with 11 bases in between. The CDR3 is made up of 13 amino acids. Germline CDR1 reads LGHDT; CDR2 reads YNNKEL (reference sequence).

The chain links TRBV28 to TRBJ2-1; D uncertain. The germline V and J ends were trimmed by 6 bases and 9 bases, with 12 bases remaining between them. The CDR3 runs 12 residues. CDR1 is MDHEN, CDR2 SYDVKM, per germline. The CDR3 region is CASRRRVGEQFF. The DNA for the CDR3 is TGTGCCAGCAGGCGTCGGGTCGGTGAGCAGTTCTTC. The entire variable domain, with the rest obtained from reference TRBV28 and TRBJ2-1, is as follows: DVKVTQSSRYLVKRTGEKVFLECVQDMDHENMFWYRQDPGLGLRLIYFSYDVKMKEKGDIPEGYSVSREKKERFSLILESASTNQTSMYLCASRRRVGEQFFGPGTRLTVL.